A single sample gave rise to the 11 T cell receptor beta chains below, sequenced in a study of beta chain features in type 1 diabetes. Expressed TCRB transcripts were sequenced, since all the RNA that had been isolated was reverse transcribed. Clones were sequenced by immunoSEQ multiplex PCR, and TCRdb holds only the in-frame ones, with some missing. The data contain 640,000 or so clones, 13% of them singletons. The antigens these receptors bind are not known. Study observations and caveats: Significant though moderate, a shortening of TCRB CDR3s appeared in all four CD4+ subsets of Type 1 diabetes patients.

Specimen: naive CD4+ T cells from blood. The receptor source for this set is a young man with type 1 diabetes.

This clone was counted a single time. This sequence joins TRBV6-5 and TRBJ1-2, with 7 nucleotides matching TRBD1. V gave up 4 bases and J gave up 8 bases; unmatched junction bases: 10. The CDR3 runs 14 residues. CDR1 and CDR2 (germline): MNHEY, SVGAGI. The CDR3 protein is CASSWGQQGRGYTF. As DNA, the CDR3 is TGTGCCAGCAGTTGGGGACAGCAGGGGCGGGGCTACACCTTC.

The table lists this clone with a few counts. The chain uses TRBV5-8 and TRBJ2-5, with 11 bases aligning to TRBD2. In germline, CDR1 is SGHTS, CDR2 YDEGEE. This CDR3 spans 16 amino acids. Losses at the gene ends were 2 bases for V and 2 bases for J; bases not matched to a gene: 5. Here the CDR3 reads CASSFHLAGGQETQYF. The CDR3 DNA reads TGTGCCAGCAGCTTTCACCTAGCGGGGGGTCAAGAGACCCAGTACTTC.

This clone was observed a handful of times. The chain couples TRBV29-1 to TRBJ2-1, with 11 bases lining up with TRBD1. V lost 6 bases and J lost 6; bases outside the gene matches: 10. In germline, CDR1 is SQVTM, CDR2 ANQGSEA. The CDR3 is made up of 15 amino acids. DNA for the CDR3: TGCAGCGTCGGGGACAGGGGGATATCAAGCAATGAGCAGTTCTTC. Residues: CSVGDRGISSNEQFF.

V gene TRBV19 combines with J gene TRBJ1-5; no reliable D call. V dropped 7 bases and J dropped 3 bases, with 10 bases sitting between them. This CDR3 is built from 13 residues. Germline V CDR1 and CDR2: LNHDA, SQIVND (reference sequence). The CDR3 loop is CASTDGYNQPQHF. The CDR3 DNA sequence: TGTGCCAGTACCGACGGTTACAATCAGCCCCAGCATTTT.

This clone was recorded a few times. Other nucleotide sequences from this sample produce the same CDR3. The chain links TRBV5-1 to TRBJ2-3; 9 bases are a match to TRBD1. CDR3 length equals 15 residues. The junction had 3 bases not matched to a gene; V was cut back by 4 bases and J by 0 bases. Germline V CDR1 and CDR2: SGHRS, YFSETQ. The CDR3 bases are TGCGCCAGCAGCCTACAGGGGGCAAGCACAGATACGCAGTATTTT. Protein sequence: CASSLQGASTDTQYF.

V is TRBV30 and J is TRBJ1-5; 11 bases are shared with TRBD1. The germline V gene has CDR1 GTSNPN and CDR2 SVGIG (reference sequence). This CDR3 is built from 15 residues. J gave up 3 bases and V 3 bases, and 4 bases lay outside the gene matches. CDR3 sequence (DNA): TGTGCCTGGAGGGACAGGGGGCGCGACAATCAGCCCCAGCATTTT. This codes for CAWRDRGRDNQPQHF.

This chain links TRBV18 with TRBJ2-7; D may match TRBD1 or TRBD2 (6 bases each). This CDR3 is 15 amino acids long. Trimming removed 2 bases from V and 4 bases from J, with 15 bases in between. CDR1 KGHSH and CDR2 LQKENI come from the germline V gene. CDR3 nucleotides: TGTGCCAGCTCACCATCCGGGGGCGGCCCGTACGAGCAGTACTTC. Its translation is CASSPSGGGPYEQYF.

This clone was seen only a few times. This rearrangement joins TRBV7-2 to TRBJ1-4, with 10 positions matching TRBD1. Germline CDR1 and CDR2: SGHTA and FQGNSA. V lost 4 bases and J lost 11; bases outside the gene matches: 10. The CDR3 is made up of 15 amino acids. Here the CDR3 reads CASSSWGQGSRKLFF. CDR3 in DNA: TGTGCCAGCAGCTCCTGGGGACAGGGGTCGCGGAAACTGTTTTTT.

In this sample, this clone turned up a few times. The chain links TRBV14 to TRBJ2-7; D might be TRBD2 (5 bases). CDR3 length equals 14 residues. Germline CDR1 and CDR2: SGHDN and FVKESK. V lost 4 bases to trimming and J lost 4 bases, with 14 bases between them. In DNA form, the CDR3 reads TGTGCCAGCAGCCTCGTGGTAAGGGAGTACGAGCAGTACTTC. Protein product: CASSLVVREYEQYF.

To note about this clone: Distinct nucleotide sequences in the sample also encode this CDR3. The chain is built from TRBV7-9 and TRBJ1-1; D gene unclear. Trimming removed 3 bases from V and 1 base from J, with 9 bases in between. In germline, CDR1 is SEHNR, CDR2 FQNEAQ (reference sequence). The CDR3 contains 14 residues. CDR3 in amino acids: CASSLDGTNTEAFF. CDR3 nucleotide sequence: TGTGCCAGCAGCTTGGACGGAACGAACACTGAAGCTTTCTTT. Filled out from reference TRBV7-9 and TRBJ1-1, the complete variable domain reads DTGVSQNPRHKITKRGQNVTFRCDPISEHNRLYWYRQTLGQGPEFLTYFQNEAQLEKSRLLSDRFSAERPKGSFSTLEIQRTEQGDSAMYLCASSLDGTNTEAFFGQGTRLTVV.

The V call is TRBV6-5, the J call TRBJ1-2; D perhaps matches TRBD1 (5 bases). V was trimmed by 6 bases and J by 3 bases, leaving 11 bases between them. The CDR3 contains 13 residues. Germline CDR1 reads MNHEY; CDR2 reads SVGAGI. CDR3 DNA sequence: TGTGCCAGCAGCCTATGGGGGGACTATGGCTACACCTTC. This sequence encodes CASSLWGDYGYTF.